The text below deals with one T cell receptor beta chain. The antigen remains undetermined. This sample is drawn from a study of CD8 T cells in Susac syndrome. Notes on the study in general: In Susac syndrome, the CD4+ T cell repertoires did not show clonal expansion.

Reverse transcription of roughly 0.5 to 1 ug RNA used random hexamers. TCRdb re-called the immunoSEQ multiplex PCR reads with MiXCR, one entry per CDR3 protein. This table has about 140,000 distinct CDR3 sequences, around 95% appearing once. Looked up from germline, CDR1 is SGHRS and CDR2 is YFSETQ. This CDR3 is built from 14 residues. V gave up 4 bases and J gave up 3 bases; unmatched junction bases: 6. This chain joins TRBV5-1 and TRBJ2-7, with 8 bases fitting TRBD1. Input material: CD4+ T cells from PBMCs. The TCR was taken from a human donor with Susac syndrome. CDR3 region: CASSGQGGRYEQYF. The CDR3, as DNA: TGCGCCAGCAGCGGACAGGGAGGTCGCTACGAGCAGTACTTC.